This T cell receptor (beta chain) came from a study of blood T cells in healthy people across ages. Broader study findings: Donor CMV status, an unknown factor, possibly confounded changes in expanded clonotypes.

A second PCR, run for roughly 7 to 11 cycles, used a sample-barcoded 5' primer plus a J-beta primer mix. A template-switch adaptor containing 12 random nucleotides labeled each cDNA molecule. Each sample provided no less than 2.5 million CDR3-containing paired-end reads. MiXCR, applied by TCRdb to the 5' RACE reads, yields one record per CDR3 protein. This sample has over 950,000 distinct CDR3 sequences, with around two fifths found just once. The V gene lost 3 bases and the J gene lost 3 bases, with 15 bases spanning the gap. The germline CDR1 and CDR2 sequences are SEHNR and FQNEAQ (reference sequence). The CDR3 spans 15 residues. As regards this clonotype: Its matching antigen is unknown.

The chain carries TRBV7-9 and TRBJ2-7; D gene unclear. The sequenced material came from blood. The sequence was obtained from a young man in good health. CDR3 protein: CASSFRPSAVYEQYF. The CDR3 bases are TGTGCCAGCAGCTTCCGGCCCTCAGCCGTCTACGAGCAGTACTTC.